The present T cell receptor beta chain was sequenced within a study of technical replicates of blood from a handful of donors. Per the germline V gene, CDR1 is MNHEY and CDR2 is SVGAGI. The CDR3 runs 13 residues. V was trimmed by 1 base and J by 13 bases, leaving 16 bases between them. Profiled with immunoSEQ multiplex PCR; TCRdb holds only in-frame clones, not every one. This sample has over 70,000 clones, with roughly 90% found just once. The clonotype originates from a human donor in good health. Some clones in this sample may be carry-over from other donors' samples. The chain employs TRBV6-5 and TRBJ1-2, with unresolved D. The sample was PBMCs. CDR3 region: CASSYYAGSPLTF. CDR3 nucleotides: TGTGCCAGCAGTTACTATGCGGGCTCCCCTCTCACCTTC.